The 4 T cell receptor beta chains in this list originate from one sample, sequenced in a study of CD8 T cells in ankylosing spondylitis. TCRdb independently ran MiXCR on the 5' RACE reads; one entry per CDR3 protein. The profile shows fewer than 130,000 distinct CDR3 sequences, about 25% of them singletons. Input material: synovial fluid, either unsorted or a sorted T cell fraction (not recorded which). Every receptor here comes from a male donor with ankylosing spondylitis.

The CDR3, as DNA: TGTGCCAGCTCCCTCCTACAGGGACCTCAAGAGACCCAGTACTTC. Amino acid sequence: CASSLLQGPQETQYF. This sequence joins TRBV18 and TRBJ2-5; D is possibly TRBD1 (6 bases). Trimming removed 6 bases at V and 2 bases at J, with 16 bases between. This CDR3 is built from 15 residues. The germline V gene has CDR1 KGHSH and CDR2 LQKENI.

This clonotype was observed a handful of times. CDR3 coding DNA: TGTGCCAGCAGTTCTATTCGGACCAATGAGCAGTTCTTC. As protein: CASSSIRTNEQFF. The rearrangement uses TRBV6-2 or TRBV6-3 and TRBJ2-1; D ambiguous. The CDR3 covers 13 residues. Trimming left V 4 bases short and J 6 bases short, with 10 bases between. Germline CDR1 is MNHEY and CDR2 is SVGEGT.

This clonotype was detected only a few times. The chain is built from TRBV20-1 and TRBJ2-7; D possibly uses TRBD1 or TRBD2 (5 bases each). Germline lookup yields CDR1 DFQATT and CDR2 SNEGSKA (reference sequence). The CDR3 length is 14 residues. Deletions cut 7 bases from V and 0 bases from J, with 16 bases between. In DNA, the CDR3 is TGCAGTGGCCGGGGTGGCAGGGACTCCTACGAGCAGTACTTC. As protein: CSGRGGRDSYEQYF.

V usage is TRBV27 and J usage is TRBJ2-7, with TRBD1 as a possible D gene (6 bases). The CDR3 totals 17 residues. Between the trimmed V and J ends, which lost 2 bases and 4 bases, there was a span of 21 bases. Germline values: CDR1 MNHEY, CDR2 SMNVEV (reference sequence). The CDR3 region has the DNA TGTGCCAGCAGTTTACGGGGTGGGGTGTTCCAGGGGTACGAGCAGTACGTC. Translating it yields CASSLRGGVFQGYEQYV.